The clone carrying this T cell receptor beta chain was counted between two and nine times. Each CDR3 protein gets one entry after TCRdb re-called the 5' RACE reads with MiXCR. The sample shows a few hundred thousand distinct CDR3 sequences, around 6.8% of them seen only once. The source of the sample is a study of T cells after yellow fever vaccination. On the study more broadly: Low-cell-number fractions were prepared with SMART-Seq v4 Ultra Low Input.

The V gene's germline CDR1 is SQVTM and CDR2 ANQGSEA. The CDR3 extends over 16 amino acids. Trimming cost V 3 bases and J 4 bases, with 19 bases left between them. The material was PBMCs, obtained roughly 47 days after the first yellow fever vaccination. The chain couples TRBV29-1 to TRBJ2-1; D may be TRBD2 (6 bases). The receptor was isolated from a man younger than 30 who received the YFV17D yellow fever vaccine. The CDR3 DNA follows: TGCAGCGTTGACCCACCCGGTTGGAGGGGATACAATGAGCAGTTCTTC. This sequence encodes CSVDPPGWRGYNEQFF.